This record looks at one T cell receptor (beta chain) sequence and its context. This sample is drawn from a study of blood T cell repertoires in COVID-19. Study-level background: Acute and convalescent COVID-19 samples came from the United States, Italy and Spain. PBMCs, B-cell-depleted T cells, or T cells were the source of the cDNA or gDNA that made up the material.

Original handling: Amplification of reference gene primers was used by the study to estimate nucleated cell counts. Assay: immunoSEQ multiplex PCR; the TCRdb copy retains only in-frame clones and omits some. V, J and clone size are those of that table, while D and trimming were read from the DNA. This table has roughly 40,000 clones, 90% appearing once. This sequence was found in a man in his 70s with acute or convalescent COVID-19. Sequenced input: peripheral blood.

The CDR3, as DNA: TGTGCCAGCACCCAAGGGGGCACTGAAGCTTTCTTT. It specifies CASTQGGTEAFF. The rearrangement links TRBV6-5 to TRBJ1-1, with D tentatively TRBD1 (6 bases). The CDR3 spans 12 residues. The V and J ends lost 7 bases and 4 bases respectively, with 10 bases between them. Germline CDR1 and CDR2: MNHEY and SVGAGI.